Below are 12 T cell receptor beta chains sequenced from a single sample in a study of early stage breast cancer tumors. Libraries were prepared by immunoSEQ multiplex PCR; TCRdb keeps only in-frame clonotypes and omits some of them. Of around 60,000 clones listed, about three quarters are singletons. Specimen: blood. These receptors originate from a person aged 30-39 years with breast cancer.

The chain combines TRBV4-2 with TRBJ2-1; TRBD2 matches at 12 bases. V lost 1 base, J lost 9 bases, and 10 bases stayed unmatched. Per the germline V gene, CDR1 is LGHNA and CDR2 is YNFKEQ. The CDR3 extends over 17 amino acids. The CDR3 nucleotides are TGTGCCAGCAGCCAAGTAAAGACTAGCGGGAGCCAGAGTGAGCAGTTCTTC. Translated, it gives CASSQVKTSGSQSEQFF.

This clone has more than one count but fewer than ten. The genes are TRBV30 and TRBJ1-2; 9 bases line up with TRBD1. CDR1 and CDR2 from the germline V gene are GTSNPN and SVGIG (reference sequence). The CDR3 is 12 amino acids. J was trimmed by 8 bases and V by 5 bases; bases with no gene match: 6. This chain's CDR3 is CAWGNRGPGYTF. DNA of the CDR3: TGTGCCTGGGGAAACAGGGGGCCGGGCTACACCTTC.

The chain joins TRBV19 to TRBJ1-1; D is uncertain. V was trimmed by 4 bases and J by 1 base, leaving 10 bases between them. CDR1 and CDR2 from the germline V gene are LNHDA and SQIVND (reference sequence). The CDR3 spans 14 residues. The CDR3, as DNA: TGTGCCAGTAGTAAAAAGACACCGAACACTGAAGCTTTCTTT. This sequence encodes CASSKKTPNTEAFF.

This sequence joins TRBV9 and TRBJ1-2; D gene unclear. CDR1 and CDR2 from the germline V gene are SGDLS and YYNGEE. CDR3 length equals 15 residues. V was clipped by 0 bases and J by 2 bases, with 11 bases between them. CDR3 in amino acids: CASSVDGGSNYGYTF. CDR3 DNA sequence: TGTGCCAGCAGCGTAGATGGCGGCAGCAACTATGGCTACACCTTC. Full variable domain (rest looked up from reference TRBV9 and TRBJ1-2): DSGVTQTPKHLITATGQRVTLRCSPRSGDLSVYWYQQSLDQGLQFLIQYYNGEERAKGNILERFSAQQFPDLHSELNLSSLELGDSALYFCASSVDGGSNYGYTFGSGTRLTVV.

This chain uses TRBV7-9 with TRBJ2-7; the D is unclear. V lost 3 bases and J 4 bases, leaving 10 bases between the germline ends. CDR1 SEHNR and CDR2 FQNEAQ come from the germline V gene (reference sequence). This CDR3 is built from 13 residues. CDR3 region: CASSFEAFYEQYF. The CDR3 DNA sequence: TGTGCCAGCAGCTTTGAAGCATTTTACGAGCAGTACTTC.

This clone was seen a single time. V gene TRBV10-2 combines with J gene TRBJ2-1; TRBD1 matches 12 bases. Germline-derived CDR1 and CDR2 are WSHSY and SAAADI. With 11 bases clipped from V and 9 bases from J, the junction kept 14 bases outside the gene matches. The CDR3 sequence is 15 residues long. CDR3 coding DNA: TGCGCCTCCTACGAGGGGGACAGGGGGCGCGCTGAGCAGTTCTTC. Translation: CASYEGDRGRAEQFF.

The chain employs TRBV19 and TRBJ1-1, with a possible D match to TRBD1 (6 bases). This CDR3 comprises 15 residues. The V and J ends lost 3 bases and 1 base respectively, with 12 bases between them. Germline CDR1 reads LNHDA; CDR2 reads SQIVND (reference sequence). The CDR3 nucleotides read TGTGCCAGTAGTATTGAGGACAGCAGGAACACTGAAGCTTTCTTT. It specifies CASSIEDSRNTEAFF.

V gene TRBV4-2 combines with J gene TRBJ2-5; tentative D call: TRBD1 (7 bases). Germline-derived CDR1 and CDR2 are LGHNA and YNFKEQ. The CDR3 length is 15 residues. Trimming took 6 bases from V and 0 from J, leaving 14 bases between them. DNA of the CDR3: TGTGCCAGCAGTGCGGGACAGAGAAACCAAGAGACCCAGTACTTC. Translated, it gives CASSAGQRNQETQYF.

For the CDR3, the DNA is TGTGCCATCAACGGAGGCCTAGCCTCTGTTCCGTTCTTC. Protein sequence: CAINGGLASVPFF. The rearrangement joins TRBV10-3 to TRBJ2-1; TRBD2 is a possible D gene (5 bases). Germline-derived CDR1 and CDR2 are ENHRY and SYGVKD. CDR3 length: 13 amino acids. V was cut by 7 bases and J by 15 bases, with 22 bases left in between.

The chain uses TRBV11-2 and TRBJ1-2; no reliable D call. Germline V gene data show CDR1 as SGHAT and CDR2 as FQNNGV. The ends were cut back, 1 base at V and 3 bases at J, with 12 bases in the middle. CDR3 size: 15 residues. CDR3 protein: CASSLVAGLDYGYTF. The CDR3 coding sequence is TGTGCCAGCAGCTTAGTGGCGGGTCTTGACTATGGCTACACCTTC.

The chain joins TRBV6-1 to TRBJ2-7; D may be TRBD1 (5 bases). Between the trimmed V and J ends, which lost 3 bases and 1 base, there was a span of 7 bases. Germline V CDR1 and CDR2: MNHNS, SASEGT. This CDR3 has 13 amino acids. CDR3 bases: TGTGCCAGCAGTGATCAGGGATCCTACGAGCAGTACTTC. This sequence encodes CASSDQGSYEQYF.

The CDR3 DNA reads TGTGCCAGCAGTTTATCAGGCAGGGGAGCTAACTATGGCTACACCTTC. Its translation: CASSLSGRGANYGYTF. The J gene is TRBJ1-2, the V gene TRBV27; the D gene is possibly TRBD1 (6 bases). Trimming cost V 0 bases and J 0 bases, with 11 bases left between them. Germline loops: CDR1 MNHEY, CDR2 SMNVEV (reference sequence). This CDR3 is 16 amino acids long.